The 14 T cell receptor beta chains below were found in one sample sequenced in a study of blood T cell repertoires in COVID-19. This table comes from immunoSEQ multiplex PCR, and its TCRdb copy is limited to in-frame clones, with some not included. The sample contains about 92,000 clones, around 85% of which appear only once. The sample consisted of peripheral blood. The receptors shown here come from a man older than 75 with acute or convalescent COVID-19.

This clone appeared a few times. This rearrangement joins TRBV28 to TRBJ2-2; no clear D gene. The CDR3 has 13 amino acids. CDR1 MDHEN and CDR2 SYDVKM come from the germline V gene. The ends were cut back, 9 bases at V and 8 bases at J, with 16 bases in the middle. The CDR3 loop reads CASQMPTPGELFF. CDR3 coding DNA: TGTGCCAGTCAAATGCCGACACCTGGGGAGCTGTTTTTT.

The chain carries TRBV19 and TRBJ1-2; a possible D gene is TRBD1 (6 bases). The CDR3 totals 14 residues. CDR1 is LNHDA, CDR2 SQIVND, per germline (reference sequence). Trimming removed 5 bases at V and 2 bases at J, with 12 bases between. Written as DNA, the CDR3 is TGTGCCAGTAGTTCGACAGGCATGAACTATGGCTACACCTTC. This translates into CASSSTGMNYGYTF.

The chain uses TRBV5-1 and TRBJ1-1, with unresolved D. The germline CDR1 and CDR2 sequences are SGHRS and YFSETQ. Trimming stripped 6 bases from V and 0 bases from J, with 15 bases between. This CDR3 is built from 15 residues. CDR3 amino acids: CASTSSTNMNTEAFF. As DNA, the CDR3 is TGCGCCAGCACCTCGTCAACGAACATGAACACTGAAGCTTTCTTT.

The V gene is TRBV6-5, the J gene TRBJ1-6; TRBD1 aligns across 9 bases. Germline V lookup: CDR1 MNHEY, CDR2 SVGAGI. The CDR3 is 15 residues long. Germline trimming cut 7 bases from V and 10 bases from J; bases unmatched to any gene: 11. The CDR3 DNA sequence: TGTGCCAGCACCGGTTTGGGACAGGGAAACTCACCCCTCCACTTT. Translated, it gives CASTGLGQGNSPLHF.

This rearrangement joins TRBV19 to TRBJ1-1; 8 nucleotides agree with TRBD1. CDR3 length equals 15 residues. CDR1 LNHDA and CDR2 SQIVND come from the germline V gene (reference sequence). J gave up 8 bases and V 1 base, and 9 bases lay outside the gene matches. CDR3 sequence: CASSIGGDRRLEAFF. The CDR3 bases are TGTGCCAGTAGTATAGGAGGGGACAGGAGGCTAGAAGCTTTCTTT.

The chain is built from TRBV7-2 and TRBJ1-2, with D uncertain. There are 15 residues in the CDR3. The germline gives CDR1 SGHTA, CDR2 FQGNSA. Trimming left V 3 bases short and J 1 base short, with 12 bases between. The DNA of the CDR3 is TGTGCCAGCAGCTTCGGAGAGGGCGTTAACTATGGCTACACCTTC. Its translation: CASSFGEGVNYGYTF. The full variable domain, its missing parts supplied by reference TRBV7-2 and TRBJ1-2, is GAGVSQSPSNKVTEKGKDVELRCDPISGHTALYWYRQSLGQGLEFLIYFQGNSAPDKSGLPSDRFSAERTGGSVSTLTIQRTQQEDSAVYLCASSFGEGVNYGYTFGSGTRLTVV.

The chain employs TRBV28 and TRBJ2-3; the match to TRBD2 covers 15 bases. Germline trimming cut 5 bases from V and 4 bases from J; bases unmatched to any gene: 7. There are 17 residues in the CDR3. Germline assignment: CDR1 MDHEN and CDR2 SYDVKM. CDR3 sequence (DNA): TGTGCCAGCAGTAACTGGACTAGCGGGAGGGCCGCAGATACGCAGTATTTT. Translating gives CASSNWTSGRAADTQYF.

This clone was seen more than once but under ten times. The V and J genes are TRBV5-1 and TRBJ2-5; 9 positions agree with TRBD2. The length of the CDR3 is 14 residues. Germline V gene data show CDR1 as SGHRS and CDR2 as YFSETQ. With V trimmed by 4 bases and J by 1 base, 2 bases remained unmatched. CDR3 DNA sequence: TGCGCCAGCAGCCCGACTAGCGGCCAAGAGACCCAGTACTTC. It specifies CASSPTSGQETQYF.

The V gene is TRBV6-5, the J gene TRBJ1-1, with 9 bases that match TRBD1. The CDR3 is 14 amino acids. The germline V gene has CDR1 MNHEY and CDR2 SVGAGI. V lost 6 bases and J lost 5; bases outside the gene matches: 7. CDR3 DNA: TGTGCCAGCAGAAAGGACAGGGGAGGGACTGAAGCTTTCTTT. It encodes CASRKDRGGTEAFF.

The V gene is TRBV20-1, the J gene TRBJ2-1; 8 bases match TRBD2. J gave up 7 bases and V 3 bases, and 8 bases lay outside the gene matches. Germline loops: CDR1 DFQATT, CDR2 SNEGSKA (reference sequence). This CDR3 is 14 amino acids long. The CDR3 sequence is CSASGSGTLNEQFF. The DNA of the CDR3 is TGCAGTGCTAGTGGTAGCGGGACCCTAAATGAGCAGTTCTTC.

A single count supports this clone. DNA for the CDR3: TGTGCCAGCAGCTTAGCCGGACAGGCCCACGAGCAGTACTTC. Translating gives CASSLAGQAHEQYF. The rearrangement joins TRBV7-2 to TRBJ2-7; 7 bases are a match to TRBD1. This CDR3 comprises 14 residues. Germline trimming cut 0 bases from V and 5 bases from J; bases unmatched to any gene: 4. The germline gives CDR1 SGHTA, CDR2 FQGNSA.

The CDR3 region has the DNA TGTGCCAGCACCTTCAGTTTACAGGGGCTGGGAAACACCATATATTTT. This codes for CASTFSLQGLGNTIYF. This chain joins TRBV7-9 and TRBJ1-3; 7 nucleotides match TRBD1. Germline V gene data show CDR1 as SEHNR and CDR2 as FQNEAQ (reference sequence). Losses at the gene ends were 7 bases for V and 4 bases for J; bases not matched to a gene: 13. The CDR3 covers 16 residues. The variable domain in full, with the rest retrieved from reference TRBV7-9 and TRBJ1-3, is DTGVSQNPRHKITKRGQNVTFRCDPISEHNRLYWYRQTLGQGPEFLTYFQNEAQLEKSRLLSDRFSAERPKGSFSTLEIQRTEQGDSAMYLCASTFSLQGLGNTIYFGEGSWLTVV.

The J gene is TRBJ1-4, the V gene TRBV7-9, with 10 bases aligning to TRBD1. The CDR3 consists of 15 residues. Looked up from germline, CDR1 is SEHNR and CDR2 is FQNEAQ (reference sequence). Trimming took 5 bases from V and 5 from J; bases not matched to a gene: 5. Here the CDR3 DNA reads TGTGCCAGCAGCGCTGGGACAGGGGAGAATGAAAAACTGTTTTTT. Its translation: CASSAGTGENEKLFF.

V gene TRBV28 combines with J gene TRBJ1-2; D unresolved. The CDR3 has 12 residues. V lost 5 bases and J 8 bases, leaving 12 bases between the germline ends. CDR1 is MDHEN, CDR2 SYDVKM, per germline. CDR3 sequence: CASSPREWGYTF. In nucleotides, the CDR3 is TGTGCCAGCAGTCCTCGGGAGTGGGGCTACACCTTC.